The table lists the clone carrying this TCR beta chain with a count of one. What it recognizes is unknown. The data originate from a study of shared clonotypes between healthy human individuals. Whole-study results and caveats: The small donor group covered limited genetic and exposure diversity.

Germline CDR1 and CDR2: SEHNR and FQNEAQ (reference sequence). V lost 1 base and J 5 bases, leaving 8 bases between the germline ends. The CDR3 loop spans 13 amino acids. The repertoire was sequenced with immunoSEQ multiplex PCR; TCRdb's copy has only in-frame clones and lacks some. The data show some 2.3 million clones, 80% to 95% seen once. The donors were adults (healthy and HIV-negative) with no recent acute infections or vaccinations. The donors, all of them Caucasian adults, lived in Nashville, Tennessee. This clonotype was sampled from a man between 18 and 29 years old in good health. Some clones in this sample may be carry-over from other donors' samples. Sequencing was done on a sample of naive CD4+ T cells from PBMCs. The subset was: CD45RA+ positively selected. V and J are TRBV7-9 and TRBJ1-2, with unresolved D. The CDR3 coding sequence is TGTGCCAGCAGCTTAGAAATGAATTATGGCTACACCTTC. This translates into CASSLEMNYGYTF.